These 30 T cell receptor beta chains were sequenced from one sample in a study of tumor-infiltrating lymphocytes in primary liver carcinoma. A primer matching the constant region was used to make TCR beta cDNA from 500 to 650 ng of total RNA. Each TCR beta library was derived from three nested multiplex PCR rounds that employed slightly modified ARM-PCR. Primers for the first two PCR rounds were TRBV1-TRBV30 forward primers and a C-beta reverse primer (approximately 10 cycles per round). One entry per CDR3 protein, called by TCRdb with MiXCR from the multiplex PCR reads. The repertoire consists of 300,000 to 400,000 distinct CDR3 sequences, with less than 70% occurring once and the leading ten covering about 6%. Germline DNA was extracted too, while blood RNA derived from unsorted whole blood. The sample comprised peripheral blood. These receptors all come from a man aged 35 to 55 with primary liver carcinoma and hepatitis B virus infection.

In the case of this clonotype: Possible read error: a much larger clone is one base away. The rearrangement uses TRBV12-3 or TRBV12-4 and TRBJ1-2; tentative D call: TRBD1 (5 bases). This CDR3 region has 12 residues. CDR3 DNA sequence: TGCGCCGGGGGGGGGTCGGCCTATGGCTACATCTTC. This sequence encodes CAGGGSAYGYIF.

The genes are TRBV18 and TRBJ1-1; D may be TRBD1 (5 bases). V lost 2 bases, J lost 1 base, and 5 bases lay in between. Per germline, CDR1 KGHSH and CDR2 LQKENI. This CDR3 is built from 13 residues. For the CDR3, the DNA is TGTGCCAGCTCACCAGGGGGGAACACTGAAGCTTTCTTT. It codes for CASSPGGNTEAFF.

As regards this clonotype: A much larger clone differs from this one at a single base, so this may be a read error. V usage is TRBV6-5 and J usage is TRBJ1-5; D not resolved. The CDR3 length is 13 residues. Germline loops: CDR1 MNHEY, CDR2 SVGAGI. CDR3 nucleotides: TGTGCCAGCAGTTACTCCGACATGGAGCCCCAGCCTTTT. This sequence encodes CASSYSDMEPQPF.

This clonotype was detected only a few times. Since a much larger clone is just one base distant, this may be a read error. The V gene is TRBV29-1, the J gene TRBJ1-1, with a possible D match to TRBD1 (5 bases). Per germline, CDR1 SQVTM and CDR2 ANQGSEA. This CDR3 spans 11 amino acids. CDR3 DNA sequence: TGCGGCGACGGAGGGGTGGCTGAAGCTTTCTTT. Its protein is CGDGGVAEAFF.

The gene calls are TRBV29-1 and TRBJ2-1, with TRBD2 matching 11 bases. Germline assignment: CDR1 SQVTM and CDR2 ANQGSEA. V lost 0 bases to trimming and J lost 3 bases; unmatched junction nucleotides: 10. This CDR3 is built from 18 residues. The CDR3 protein is CSVEESSGRATVYNEQFF. DNA of the CDR3: TGCAGCGTTGAAGAGAGTAGCGGGAGGGCCACGGTCTACAATGAGCAGTTCTTC.

For this clonotype: This clone may be a read error of a much larger clone one base away. This rearrangement joins TRBV6-6 to TRBJ2-5, with TRBD2 as a possible D gene (6 bases). Germline CDR1 is MNHNY and CDR2 is SVGAGI (reference sequence). V lost 10 bases to trimming and J lost 7 bases, with 25 bases between them. CDR3 size: 15 residues. The CDR3 DNA reads TGTGCCATCAGCCGCCTTAGCGCCCCCGGGGGGACCCAGTACTTC. Amino acid sequence: CAISRLSAPGGTQYF.

In this sample, this clonotype turned up many times. V usage is TRBV10-3 and J usage is TRBJ2-1; weak D call: TRBD2 (6 bases). Germline-derived CDR1 and CDR2 are ENHRY and SYGVKD. The length of the CDR3 is 19 residues. V was trimmed by 5 bases and J by 5 bases, leaving 28 bases between them. The CDR3 coding sequence is TGTGCCATCAGTAACCGGGACTTTGGGTCCCTAAACGTCCACAATGAGCAGTTCTTC. It is translated as CAISNRDFGSLNVHNEQFF.

The table lists this clonotype with a few counts. The chain joins TRBV10-3 to TRBJ2-7; D may match TRBD1 or TRBD2 (5 bases each). V was trimmed by 4 bases and J by 2 bases, leaving 12 bases between them. This CDR3 comprises 14 residues. Per germline, CDR1 ENHRY and CDR2 SYGVKD. Written as DNA, the CDR3 is TGTGCCATCAGTGCTAGGGACCGAACCTACGAGCAGTACTTC. Translation gives CAISARDRTYEQYF.

Concerning this clonotype itself: An end of the junction does not agree with germline; a read error may underlie this. The chain has TRBV11-2 and TRBJ2-2; D is tentatively TRBD1 or TRBD2 (6 bases each). The CDR3 is 14 residues long. Germline lookup yields CDR1 SGHAT and CDR2 FQNNGV. The CDR3 bases are TGCGCCAGCAGCTCAGAAGGGGGGACCGGGGAGCTGTTCTTT. Amino acids: CASSSEGGTGELFF. Full variable domain (outside the CDR3, taken from reference TRBV11-2 and TRBJ2-2): EAGVAQSPRYKIIEKRQSVAFWCNPISGHATLYWYQQILGQGPKLLIQFQNNGVVDDSQLPKDRFSAERLKGVDSTLKIQPAKLEDSAVYLCASSSEGGTGELFFGEGSRLTVL.

About this clonotype: A read error may be the cause here, since a much bigger clone is one base away. The V call is TRBV13, the J call TRBJ2-7; D is unclear. Germline V gene data show CDR1 as PRHDT and CDR2 as FYEKMQ (reference sequence). The CDR3 has 14 residues. Trimming shortened V by 5 bases and J by 0 bases, and 11 bases separated the two germline ends. The CDR3 DNA reads TGTGCCAGCAGCAAAAAATACCCCTCCTACGAGCAGTACTTC. Encoded protein: CASSKKYPSYEQYF.

On this clonotype itself: The junction departs from the called germline gene at one end, perhaps through a read error. The chain carries TRBV13 and TRBJ2-3, with D possibly TRBD1 on 7 matching bases. The CDR3 contains 14 residues. Germline V gives CDR1 PRHDT, CDR2 FYEKMQ (reference sequence). Here the CDR3 reads CASSSGTGTDTHYF. DNA for the CDR3: TGTGCCAGCAGCTCTGGGACTGGGACAGATACGCACTATTTT.

In the case of this clonotype: Just one base apart from a much larger clone, this may be a read error. The genes are TRBV4-3 and TRBJ2-2, with TRBD2 matching 7 bases. The germline gives CDR1 LGHNA, CDR2 YSLEER. V was clipped by 1 base and J by 5 bases; unmatched bases: 7. The CDR3 consists of 16 residues. This CDR3 is CASSQGPASGTGELFF. CDR3 nucleotides: TGCGCCAGCAGCCAAGGTCCTGCTAGCGGTACCGGGGAGCTGTTTTTT.

The table lists this clonotype with a few counts. Just one base apart from a much larger clone, this may be a read error. This chain connects TRBV29-1 to TRBJ1-1, with 8 bases aligning to TRBD1. The CDR3 covers 12 residues. V lost 8 bases to trimming and J lost 3 bases; unmatched junction nucleotides: 5. Per germline, CDR1 SQVTM and CDR2 ANQGSEA. The CDR3 sequence: CSTTGVDTEAFF. The CDR3 nucleotides are TGCAGCACGACAGGGGTGGACACTGAAGCTTTCTTT.

Note on this clonotype: A read error may account for a junction end that differs from germline. The J gene is TRBJ2-7, the V gene TRBV11-2; D is perhaps TRBD2 (5 bases). Germline V lookup: CDR1 SGHAT, CDR2 FQNNGV. The CDR3 loop spans 12 amino acids. CDR3 loop: CASSSPHYERYF. The CDR3 DNA follows: TGTGCCAGCAGCTCTCCGCACTACGAGCGGTACTTT.

For this clonotype: The CDR3 end shows no conserved phenylalanine or tryptophan, and so a read error is likely. The chain links TRBV13 to TRBJ2-7; 9 bases fit TRBD1. CDR1 and CDR2 from the germline V gene are PRHDT and FYEKMQ (reference sequence). V lost 9 bases to trimming and J lost 6 bases; unmatched junction nucleotides: 6. The CDR3 contains 12 residues. The CDR3 DNA reads TGTGCCAGTGGACAGGGGACAAGCGAGCAGTACATC. It codes for CASGQGTSEQYI.

This sequence joins TRBV5-4 and TRBJ2-7; D perhaps matches TRBD1 (5 bases). The CDR3 is 15 amino acids. Germline V gene data show CDR1 as SGHNT and CDR2 as YYREEE (reference sequence). The germline V and J ends were trimmed by 3 bases and 5 bases, with 18 bases remaining between them. This CDR3 is CASSSVGRAHNEQYF. The CDR3, as DNA: TGTGCCAGCAGCTCGGTGGGCAGGGCCCACAACGAGCAGTACTTC.

The table lists this clonotype with a few counts. One end of the junction fails to match germline, which may point to a read error. This chain links TRBV11-2 with TRBJ2-5; D possibly uses TRBD1 or TRBD2 (5 bases each). This CDR3 spans 15 amino acids. The germline gives CDR1 SGHAT, CDR2 FQNNGV. The CDR3 spells CVSSFGSSGGETQYF. Here the CDR3 DNA reads TGCGTCAGCAGCTTCGGCAGCAGTGGGGGAGAGACCCAGTACTTC.

This clonotype was counted only a few times. CDR3 residues: CASSLRTASGNEQFF. The CDR3 nucleotides are TGTGCCAGCAGTTTAAGGACAGCCTCTGGGAATGAGCAGTTCTTC. The V and J genes are TRBV28 and TRBJ2-1, with a weak D call TRBD1 (6 bases). Trimming left V 2 bases short and J 7 bases short, with 15 bases between. The CDR3 length is 15 residues. Germline CDR1 reads MDHEN; CDR2 reads SYDVKM.

V gene TRBV5-1 combines with J gene TRBJ2-7, with TRBD2 matching 9 bases. Germline CDR1 reads SGHRS; CDR2 reads YFSETQ. The CDR3 is made up of 16 amino acids. The J segment lost 5 bases and the V segment lost 4 bases, leaving 13 bases of the junction unmatched. The CDR3 nucleotides are TGCGCCAGCAGCCAAACGACTAGCGGAGTGCTTAACGAGCAGTACTTC. This gives the protein CASSQTTSGVLNEQYF.

In the case of this clonotype: Possible read error: a much larger clone is one base away. This CDR3 reads CASSLVQGNVSPLHF. CDR3 nucleotides: TGTGCCAGCAGTCTCGTACAGGGGAATGTTTCACCCCTCCACTTT. V gene TRBV6-5 combines with J gene TRBJ1-6; 7 nucleotides agree with TRBD1. From germline, CDR1 is MNHEY and CDR2 SVGAGI. The CDR3 sequence is 15 residues long. Trimming cost V 5 bases and J 9 bases; bases outside gene matches: 10.

As to this clonotype: A junction boundary mismatches the germline segment, possibly from a read error. J is TRBJ2-5 and V is TRBV11-2; TRBD2 matches 10 bases. The V gene's germline CDR1 is SGHAT and CDR2 FQNNGV. CDR3 length equals 17 residues. CDR3 coding DNA: TGTGCCAGCAGCTTAGGTCTAGCGGGAGTAAGGCCTGAGACCCGGTACTTC. Protein sequence: CASSLGLAGVRPETRYF.

This clonotype occurred many times. This sequence joins TRBV6-1 and TRBJ2-7; the D gene is possibly TRBD1 (5 bases). This CDR3 is 13 amino acids long. From germline, CDR1 is MNHNS and CDR2 SASEGT. V was trimmed by 2 bases and J by 6 bases, leaving 11 bases between them. The CDR3 region has the DNA TGTGCCAGCAGTGAAATCATAGGGGTCGAGCAGTACTTC. Encoded protein: CASSEIIGVEQYF.

This clonotype came up a few times. The chain recombines TRBV6-5 with TRBJ2-7; possibly TRBD1 or TRBD2 for D (5 bases each). V lost 6 bases and J lost 0, with 21 bases in between. The CDR3 spans 17 residues. Per germline, CDR1 MNHEY and CDR2 SVGAGI. CDR3 nucleotides: TGTGCCAGCAGCCATATCCGGTGGGGACCGGTCTCCTACGAGCAGTACTTC. The encoded protein is CASSHIRWGPVSYEQYF.

As for this clonotype: One end of the junction does not line up with germline, which may come from a read error. The rearrangement links TRBV29-1 to TRBJ2-3, with D uncertain. Germline lookup yields CDR1 SQVTM and CDR2 ANQGSEA. The CDR3 runs to 14 residues. CDR3 nucleotides: TGCGGCGTTGAGTCCCATTCACGGCCAGATACGCAGTATTTT. Translation: CGVESHSRPDTQYF.

With respect to this clonotype: This sequence may be a read error, since a much larger clone differs from it by one base. No conserved phenylalanine or tryptophan is present at the end of the CDR3, so a read error is the likely explanation. The chain employs TRBV29-1 and TRBJ2-5, with no clear D. The germline V gene encodes CDR1 SQVTM and CDR2 ANQGSEA. V lost 4 bases, J lost 5 bases, and 14 bases lay in between. CDR3 length: 13 residues. This CDR3 is CSVAAGVVETQYL. DNA of the CDR3: TGCAGCGTTGCGGCTGGGGTTGTGGAGACCCAGTACTTA.

On this clonotype itself: One end of the junction is discordant with germline, which a read error may explain. The V gene is TRBV11-2, the J gene TRBJ2-7; D gene uncertain. Germline V gives CDR1 SGHAT, CDR2 FQNNGV. The CDR3 totals 13 residues. The CDR3 loop reads CASSASVTYVQYF. In DNA, the CDR3 is TGCGCCAGCAGCGCATCGGTAACCTACGTGCAGTACTTC.

Concerning this clonotype itself: A much larger clone is a single base away; this may be a read error. The chain employs TRBV6-6 and TRBJ2-1; 10 bases align to TRBD1. CDR1 MNHNY and CDR2 SVGAGI come from the germline V gene (reference sequence). This CDR3 has 15 amino acids. As DNA, the CDR3 is TGTTCCAGCAGTTACCTGGGACAGGGGATCGATGAGCAGTTCTTC. This encodes CSSSYLGQGIDEQFF.

In the case of this clonotype: This sequence may be a read error, since a much larger clone differs from it by one base. The J gene is TRBJ2-1, the V gene TRBV10-3, with D perhaps matching TRBD1 (5 bases). The CDR3 spans 13 residues. With 7 bases removed from V and 9 bases from J, the gap between germline ends came to 16 bases. CDR1 and CDR2 (germline): ENHRY, SYGVKD. This chain's CDR3 is CAINDQQEREQFF. The CDR3 coding sequence is TGTGCCATCAATGATCAACAGGAGCGTGAGCAGTTCTTC.

Only one count was recorded for this clonotype. A read error may be the cause here, since a much bigger clone is one base away. The gene calls are TRBV6-1 and TRBJ1-6; TRBD1 aligns across 8 bases. The CDR3 has 15 residues. Germline V CDR1 and CDR2: MNHNS, SASEGT. The DNA for the CDR3 is TGTGCCAGCCGGACGGGACAGGACTATAATTCACCCCTCAACTTT. This codes for CASRTGQDYNSPLNF.

A word on this clonotype: The junction departs from germline at one end; a sequencing error may be responsible. The chain is built from TRBV11-2 and TRBJ1-5; TRBD1 might be the D (5 bases). This CDR3 has 15 residues. Per germline, CDR1 SGHAT and CDR2 FQNNGV. In nucleotides, the CDR3 is TGTGCCAGTATTAGGGGAGGATGGGTCAATCAGCCCAAGCATTTT. Translating gives CASIRGGWVNQPKHF.